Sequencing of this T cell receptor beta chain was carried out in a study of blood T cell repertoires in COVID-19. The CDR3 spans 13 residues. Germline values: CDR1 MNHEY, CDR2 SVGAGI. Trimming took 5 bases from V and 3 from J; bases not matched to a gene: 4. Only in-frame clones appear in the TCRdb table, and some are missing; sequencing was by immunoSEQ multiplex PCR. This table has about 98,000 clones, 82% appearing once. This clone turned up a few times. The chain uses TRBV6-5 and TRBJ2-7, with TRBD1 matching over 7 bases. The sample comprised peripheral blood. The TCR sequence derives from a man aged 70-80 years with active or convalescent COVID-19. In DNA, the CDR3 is TGTGCCAGCAGTCACGGGACAGACTACGAGCAGTACTTC. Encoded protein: CASSHGTDYEQYF.